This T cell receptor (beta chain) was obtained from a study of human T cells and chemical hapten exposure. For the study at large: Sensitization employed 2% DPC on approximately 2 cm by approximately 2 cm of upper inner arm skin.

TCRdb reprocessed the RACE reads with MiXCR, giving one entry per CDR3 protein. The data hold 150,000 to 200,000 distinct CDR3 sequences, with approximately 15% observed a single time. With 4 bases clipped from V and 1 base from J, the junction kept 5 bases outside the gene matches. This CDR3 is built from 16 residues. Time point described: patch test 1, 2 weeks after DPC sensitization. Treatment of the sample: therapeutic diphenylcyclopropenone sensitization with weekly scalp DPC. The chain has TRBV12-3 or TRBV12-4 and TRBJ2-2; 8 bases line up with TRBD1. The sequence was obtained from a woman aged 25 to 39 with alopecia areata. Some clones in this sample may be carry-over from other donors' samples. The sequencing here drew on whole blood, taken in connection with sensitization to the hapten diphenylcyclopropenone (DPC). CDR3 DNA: TGTGCCAGCAGTTCCCACGGACAGGGGAACACCGGGGAGCTGTTTTTT. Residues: CASSSHGQGNTGELFF.